The present TCR beta chain was sequenced within a study of blood T cell repertoires in COVID-19. The repertoire was sequenced with immunoSEQ multiplex PCR; TCRdb's copy has only in-frame clones and lacks some. The data show fewer than 60,000 clones, roughly nine tenths seen once. This CDR3 region has 16 residues. Germline V gene sequence: CDR1 LNHDA, CDR2 SQIVND (reference sequence). Between the trimmed V and J ends, which lost 4 bases and 4 bases, there was a span of 16 bases. The chain couples TRBV19 to TRBJ2-2, with a weak D call TRBD2 (7 bases). Input material: peripheral blood. This TCR was sampled from a man older than 75 with active or convalescent COVID-19. CDR3: CASSTPWGGPTGELFF. CDR3 in DNA: TGTGCCAGTAGTACCCCATGGGGGGGCCCCACCGGGGAGCTGTTTTTT.